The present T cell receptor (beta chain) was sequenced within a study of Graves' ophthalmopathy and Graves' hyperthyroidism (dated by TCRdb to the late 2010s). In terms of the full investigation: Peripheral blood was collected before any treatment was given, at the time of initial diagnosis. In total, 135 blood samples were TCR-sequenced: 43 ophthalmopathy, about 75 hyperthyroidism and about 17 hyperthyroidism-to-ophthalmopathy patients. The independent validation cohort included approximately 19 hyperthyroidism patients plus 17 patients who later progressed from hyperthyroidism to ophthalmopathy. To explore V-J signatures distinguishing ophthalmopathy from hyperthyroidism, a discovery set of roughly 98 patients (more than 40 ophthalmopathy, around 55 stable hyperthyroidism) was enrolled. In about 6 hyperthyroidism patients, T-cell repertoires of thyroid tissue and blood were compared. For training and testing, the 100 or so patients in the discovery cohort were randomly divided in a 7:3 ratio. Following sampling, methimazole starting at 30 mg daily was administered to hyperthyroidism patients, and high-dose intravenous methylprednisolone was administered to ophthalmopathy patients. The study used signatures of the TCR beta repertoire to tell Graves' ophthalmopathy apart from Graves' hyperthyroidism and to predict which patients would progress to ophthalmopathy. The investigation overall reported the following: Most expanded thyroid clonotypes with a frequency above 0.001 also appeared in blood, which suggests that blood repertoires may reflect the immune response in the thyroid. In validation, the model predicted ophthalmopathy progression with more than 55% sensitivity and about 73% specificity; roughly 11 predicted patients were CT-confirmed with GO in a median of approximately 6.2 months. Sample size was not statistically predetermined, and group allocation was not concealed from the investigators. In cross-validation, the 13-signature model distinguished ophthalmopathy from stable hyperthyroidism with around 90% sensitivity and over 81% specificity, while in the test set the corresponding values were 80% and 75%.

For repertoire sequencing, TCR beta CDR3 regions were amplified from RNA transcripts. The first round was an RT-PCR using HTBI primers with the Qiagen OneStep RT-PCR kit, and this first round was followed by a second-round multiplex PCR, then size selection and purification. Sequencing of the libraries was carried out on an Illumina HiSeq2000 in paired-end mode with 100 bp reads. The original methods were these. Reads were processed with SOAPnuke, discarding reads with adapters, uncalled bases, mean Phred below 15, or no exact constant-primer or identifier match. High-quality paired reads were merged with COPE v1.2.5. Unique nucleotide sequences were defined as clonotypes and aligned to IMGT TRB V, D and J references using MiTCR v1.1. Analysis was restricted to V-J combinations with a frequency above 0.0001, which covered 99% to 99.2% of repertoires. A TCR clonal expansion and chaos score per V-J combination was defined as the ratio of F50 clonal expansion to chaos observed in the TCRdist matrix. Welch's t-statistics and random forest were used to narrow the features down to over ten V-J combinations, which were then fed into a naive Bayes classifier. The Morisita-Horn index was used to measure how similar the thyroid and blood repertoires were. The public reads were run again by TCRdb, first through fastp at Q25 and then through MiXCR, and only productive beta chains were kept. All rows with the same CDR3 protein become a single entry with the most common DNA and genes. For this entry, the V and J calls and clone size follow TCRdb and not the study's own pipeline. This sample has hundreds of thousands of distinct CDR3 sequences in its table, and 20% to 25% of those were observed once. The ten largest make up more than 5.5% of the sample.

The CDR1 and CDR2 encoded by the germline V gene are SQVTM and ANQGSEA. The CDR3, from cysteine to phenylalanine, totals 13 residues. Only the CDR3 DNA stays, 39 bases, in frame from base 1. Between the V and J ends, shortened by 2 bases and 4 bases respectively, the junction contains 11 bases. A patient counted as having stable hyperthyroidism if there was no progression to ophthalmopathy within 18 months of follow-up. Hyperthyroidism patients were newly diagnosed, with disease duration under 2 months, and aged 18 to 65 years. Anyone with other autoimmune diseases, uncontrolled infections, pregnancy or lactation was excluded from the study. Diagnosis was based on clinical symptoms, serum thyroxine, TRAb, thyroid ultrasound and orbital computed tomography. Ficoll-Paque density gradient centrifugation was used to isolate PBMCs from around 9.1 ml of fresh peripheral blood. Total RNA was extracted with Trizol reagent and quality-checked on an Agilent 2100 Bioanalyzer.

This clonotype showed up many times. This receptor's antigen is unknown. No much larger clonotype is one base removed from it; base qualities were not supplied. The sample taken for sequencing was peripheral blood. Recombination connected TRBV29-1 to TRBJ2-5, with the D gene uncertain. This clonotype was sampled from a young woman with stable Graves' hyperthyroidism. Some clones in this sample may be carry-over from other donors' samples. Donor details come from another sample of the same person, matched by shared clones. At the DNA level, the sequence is TGCAGCGTTGAATCCGAGAGCCGAGAGACCCAGTACTTC. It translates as CSVESESRETQYF.